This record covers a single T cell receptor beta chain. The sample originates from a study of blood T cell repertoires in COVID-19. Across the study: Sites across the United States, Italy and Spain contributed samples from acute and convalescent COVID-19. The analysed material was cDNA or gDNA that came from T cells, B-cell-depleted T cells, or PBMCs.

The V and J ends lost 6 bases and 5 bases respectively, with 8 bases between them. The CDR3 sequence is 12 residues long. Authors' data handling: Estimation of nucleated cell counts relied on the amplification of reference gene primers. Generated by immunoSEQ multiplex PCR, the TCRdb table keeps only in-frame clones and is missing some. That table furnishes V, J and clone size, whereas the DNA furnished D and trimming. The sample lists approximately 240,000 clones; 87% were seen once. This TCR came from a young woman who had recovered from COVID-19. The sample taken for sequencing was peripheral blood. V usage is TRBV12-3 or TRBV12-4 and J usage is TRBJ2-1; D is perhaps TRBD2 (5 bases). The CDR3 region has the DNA TGTGCCAGCAGCCTAGCCGACAATGAGCAGTTCTTC. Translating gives CASSLADNEQFF.